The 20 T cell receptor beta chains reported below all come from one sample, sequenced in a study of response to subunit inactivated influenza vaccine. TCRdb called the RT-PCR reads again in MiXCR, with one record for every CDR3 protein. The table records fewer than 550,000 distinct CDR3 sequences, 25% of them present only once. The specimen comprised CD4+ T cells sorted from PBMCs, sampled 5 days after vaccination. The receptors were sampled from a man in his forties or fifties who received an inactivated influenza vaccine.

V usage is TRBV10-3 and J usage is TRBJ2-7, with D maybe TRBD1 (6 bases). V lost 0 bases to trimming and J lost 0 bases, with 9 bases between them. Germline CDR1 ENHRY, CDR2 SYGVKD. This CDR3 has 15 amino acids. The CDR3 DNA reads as TGTGCCATCAGTGAGTCTGGACAGCTCTCCTACGAGCAGTACTTC. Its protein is CAISESGQLSYEQYF.

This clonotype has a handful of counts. CDR3 in amino acids: CATSDRMANYGYTF. CDR3 sequence (DNA): TGTGCCACCAGTGATCGTATGGCTAACTATGGCTACACCTTC. This chain joins TRBV24-1 and TRBJ1-2; D unclear. Trimming took off 3 bases at V and 0 bases at J, with 7 bases between the two ends. Germline V gene data show CDR1 as KGHDR and CDR2 as SFDVKD. This CDR3 spans 14 amino acids.

The CDR3 sequence: CASSGRMTGTYGDRNEQFF. CDR3 DNA sequence: TGCGCCAGCAGCGGCCGTATGACAGGGACCTACGGCGATCGGAATGAGCAGTTCTTC. The chain employs TRBV5-1 and TRBJ2-1, with TRBD1 matching 7 bases. V gave up 4 bases and J gave up 7 bases; unmatched junction bases: 23. The CDR3 totals 19 residues. Per the germline V gene, CDR1 is SGHRS and CDR2 is YFSETQ. Full variable domain (remainder filled in from reference TRBV5-1 and TRBJ2-1): KAGVTQTPRYLIKTRGQQVTLSCSPISGHRSVSWYQQTPGQGLQFLFEYFSETQRNKGNFPGRFSGRQFSNSRSEMNVSTLELGDSALYLCASSGRMTGTYGDRNEQFFGPGTRLTVL.

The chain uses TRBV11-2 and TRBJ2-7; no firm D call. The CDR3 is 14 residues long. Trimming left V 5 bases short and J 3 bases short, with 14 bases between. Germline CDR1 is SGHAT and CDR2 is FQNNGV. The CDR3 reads CASSARAASYEQYF. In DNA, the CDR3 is TGTGCCAGCAGCGCTAGGGCAGCCAGCTACGAGCAGTACTTC.

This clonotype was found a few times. The CDR3 DNA sequence: TGCAGTGCTAGGGGTATTGTCGGACAGGGGGAAGGGAGCACAGATACGCAGTATTTT. It translates to CSARGIVGQGEGSTDTQYF. The rearrangement links TRBV20-1 to TRBJ2-3; 10 bases line up with TRBD1. This CDR3 is 19 amino acids long. V shed 3 bases and J 0 bases; nucleotides not matched to a gene: 15. Looked up from germline, CDR1 is DFQATT and CDR2 is SNEGSKA (reference sequence).

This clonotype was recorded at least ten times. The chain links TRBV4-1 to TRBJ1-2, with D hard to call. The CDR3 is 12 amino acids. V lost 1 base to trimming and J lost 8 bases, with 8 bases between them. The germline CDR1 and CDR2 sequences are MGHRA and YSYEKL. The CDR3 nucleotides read TGCGCCAGCAGCCAAGTTTCCGGCGGCTACACCTTC. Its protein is CASSQVSGGYTF.

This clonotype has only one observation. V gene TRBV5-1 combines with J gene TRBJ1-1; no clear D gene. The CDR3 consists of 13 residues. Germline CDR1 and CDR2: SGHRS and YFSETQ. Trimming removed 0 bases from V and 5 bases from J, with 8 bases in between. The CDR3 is CASSLAQRTEAFF. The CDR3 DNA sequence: TGCGCCAGCAGCTTGGCCCAACGGACTGAAGCTTTCTTT.

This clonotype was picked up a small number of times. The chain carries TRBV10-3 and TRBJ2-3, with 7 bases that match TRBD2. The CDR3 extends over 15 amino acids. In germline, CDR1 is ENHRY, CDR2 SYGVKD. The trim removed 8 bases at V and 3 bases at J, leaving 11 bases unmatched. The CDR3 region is CAIREQAGETDTQYF. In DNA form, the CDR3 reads TGTGCCATCCGGGAGCAGGCGGGAGAGACAGATACGCAGTATTTT.

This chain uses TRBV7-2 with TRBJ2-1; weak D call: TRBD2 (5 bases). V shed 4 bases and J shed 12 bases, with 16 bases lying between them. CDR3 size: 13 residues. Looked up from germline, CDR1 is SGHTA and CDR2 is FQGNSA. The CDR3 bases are TGTGCCAGCAGCTCTACTAGGGAACGGGGGCAGTTCTTC. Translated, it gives CASSSTRERGQFF.

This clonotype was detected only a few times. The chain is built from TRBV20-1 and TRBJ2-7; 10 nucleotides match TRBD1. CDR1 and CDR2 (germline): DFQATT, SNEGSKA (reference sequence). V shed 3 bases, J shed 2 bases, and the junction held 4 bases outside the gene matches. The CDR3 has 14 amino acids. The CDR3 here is CSASVGQGTYEQYF. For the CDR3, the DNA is TGCAGTGCTAGCGTGGGACAGGGGACCTACGAGCAGTACTTC.

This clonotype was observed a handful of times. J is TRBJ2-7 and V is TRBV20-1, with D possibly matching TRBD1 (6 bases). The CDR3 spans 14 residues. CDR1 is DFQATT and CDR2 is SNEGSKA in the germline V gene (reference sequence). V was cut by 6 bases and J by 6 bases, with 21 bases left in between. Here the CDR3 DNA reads TGCAGTGCCCCGGACAGTTCCTGGATGCGCGAGCAGTACTTC. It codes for CSAPDSSWMREQYF.

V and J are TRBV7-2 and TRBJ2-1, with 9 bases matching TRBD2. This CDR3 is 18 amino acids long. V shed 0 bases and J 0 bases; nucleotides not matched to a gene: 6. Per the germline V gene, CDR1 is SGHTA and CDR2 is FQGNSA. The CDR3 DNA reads TGTGCCAGCAGCTTAGCACGGCTAGCGGGGAGCTCCTACAATGAGCAGTTCTTC. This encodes CASSLARLAGSSYNEQFF.

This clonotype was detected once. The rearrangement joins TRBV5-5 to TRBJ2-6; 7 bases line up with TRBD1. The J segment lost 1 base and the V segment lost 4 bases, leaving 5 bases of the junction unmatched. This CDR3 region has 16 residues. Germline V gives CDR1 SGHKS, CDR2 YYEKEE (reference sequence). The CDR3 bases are TGTGCCAGCAGCCTGGGACAGCTATCTGGGGCCAACGTCCTGACTTTC. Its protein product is CASSLGQLSGANVLTF.

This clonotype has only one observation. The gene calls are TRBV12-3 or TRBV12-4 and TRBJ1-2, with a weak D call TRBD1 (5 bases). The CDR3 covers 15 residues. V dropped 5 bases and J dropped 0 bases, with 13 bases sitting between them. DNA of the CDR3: TGTGCCAGCAGTCCGACAGCGAACACTAACTATGGCTACACCTTC. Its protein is CASSPTANTNYGYTF.

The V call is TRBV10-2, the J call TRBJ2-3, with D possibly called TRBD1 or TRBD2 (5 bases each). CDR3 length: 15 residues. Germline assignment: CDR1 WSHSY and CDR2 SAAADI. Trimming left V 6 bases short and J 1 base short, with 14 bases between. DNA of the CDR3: TGCGCCAGCAGAGGCCCCAGGGACCGCACAGATACGCAGTATTTT. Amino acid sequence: CASRGPRDRTDTQYF.

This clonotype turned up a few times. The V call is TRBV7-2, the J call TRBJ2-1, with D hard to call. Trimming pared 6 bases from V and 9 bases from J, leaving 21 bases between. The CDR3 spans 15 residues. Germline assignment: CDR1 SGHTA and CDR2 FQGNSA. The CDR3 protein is CASRPIRGGMGEQFF. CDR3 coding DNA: TGTGCCAGCAGACCCATCCGCGGCGGTATGGGTGAGCAGTTCTTC.

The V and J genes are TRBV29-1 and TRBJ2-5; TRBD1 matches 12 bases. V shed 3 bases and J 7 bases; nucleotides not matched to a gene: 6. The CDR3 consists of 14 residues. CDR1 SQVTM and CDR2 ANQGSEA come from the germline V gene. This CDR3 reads CSVDGTGGVGTQYF. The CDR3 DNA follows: TGCAGCGTTGACGGGACAGGGGGCGTGGGGACCCAGTACTTC.

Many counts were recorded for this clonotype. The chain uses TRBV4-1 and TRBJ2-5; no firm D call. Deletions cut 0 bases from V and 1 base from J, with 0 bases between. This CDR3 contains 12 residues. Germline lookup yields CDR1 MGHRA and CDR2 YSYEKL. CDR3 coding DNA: TGCGCCAGCAGCCAAGACCAAGAGACCCAGTACTTC. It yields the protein CASSQDQETQYF.

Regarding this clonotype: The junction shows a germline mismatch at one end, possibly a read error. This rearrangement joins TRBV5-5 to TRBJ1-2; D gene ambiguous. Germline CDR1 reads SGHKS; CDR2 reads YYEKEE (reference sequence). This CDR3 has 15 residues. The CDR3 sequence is CASSFATLREGGHTF. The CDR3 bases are TGTGCCAGCAGCTTCGCGACCCTCCGCGAGGGTGGCCACACCTTC.

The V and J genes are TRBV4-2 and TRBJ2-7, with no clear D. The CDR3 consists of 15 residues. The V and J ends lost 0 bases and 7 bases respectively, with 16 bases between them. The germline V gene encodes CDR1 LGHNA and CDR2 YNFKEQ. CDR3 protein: CASSQDRIDPWEQYF. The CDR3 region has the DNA TGTGCCAGCAGCCAAGATCGGATTGATCCGTGGGAGCAGTACTTC.